These 25 T cell receptor beta chains originate from one sample sequenced in a study of blood T cell repertoires in COVID-19. The data were produced by immunoSEQ multiplex PCR, yet TCRdb's version contains in-frame clones alone and is incomplete. The sample shows about 230,000 clones, 70% to 90% of them seen only once. The sample taken for sequencing was PBMCs or T cells enriched from blood (not recorded which). The receptor set was obtained from a man between 25 and 39 years old who had recovered from COVID-19.

The chain recombines TRBV5-1 with TRBJ2-7, with D possibly being TRBD1 (5 bases). The CDR3 runs 15 residues. Trimming took 3 bases from V and 1 from J, leaving 14 bases between them. Germline V lookup: CDR1 SGHRS, CDR2 YFSETQ. CDR3 region: CASSSGRAPSYEQYF. CDR3 nucleotides: TGCGCCAGCAGCTCTGGCAGGGCCCCATCCTACGAGCAGTACTTC.

This sequence joins TRBV30 and TRBJ2-7; D possibly corresponds to TRBD1 (6 bases). CDR3 length: 13 amino acids. Germline V lookup: CDR1 GTSNPN, CDR2 SVGIG (reference sequence). Trimming took off 2 bases at V and 2 bases at J, with 10 bases between the two ends. The CDR3: CAWSQGFAYEQYF. In nucleotides, the CDR3 is TGTGCCTGGAGTCAGGGGTTCGCCTACGAGCAGTACTTC. The variable domain in full, with the rest retrieved from reference TRBV30 and TRBJ2-7, is SQTIHQWPATLVQPVGSPLSLECTVEGTSNPNLYWYRQAAGRGLQLLFYSVGIGQISSEVPQNLSASRPQDRQFILSSKKLLLSDSGFYLCAWSQGFAYEQYFGPGTRLTVT.

This clone was found once. The chain is built from TRBV3-1 (or the pseudogene TRBV3-2) and TRBJ2-1; D not certain. Trimming cost V 4 bases and J 0 bases, with 10 bases left between them. Germline CDR1 and CDR2: LGHDT and YNNKEL (reference sequence). The CDR3 is made up of 15 amino acids. The CDR3 bases are TGTGCCAGCAGCCGCTACCGAAGCTCCTACAATGAGCAGTTCTTC. Protein sequence: CASSRYRSSYNEQFF.

The chain is built from TRBV7-9 and TRBJ2-7, with D possibly matching TRBD1 (6 bases). CDR3 length: 14 residues. Trimming took off 1 base at V and 4 bases at J, with 11 bases between the two ends. Germline V gene data show CDR1 as SEHNR and CDR2 as FQNEAQ (reference sequence). The CDR3 protein is CASSLGDRNYEQYF. The CDR3 DNA reads TGTGCCAGCAGCTTAGGCGACAGGAATTACGAGCAGTACTTC.

CDR3: CASSYQPGLLYEQYF. The CDR3 region has the DNA TGTGCCAGCAGCTATCAACCGGGACTACTCTACGAGCAGTACTTC. The V gene is TRBV6-5, the J gene TRBJ2-7; TRBD2 matches at 7 bases. V lost 6 bases to trimming and J lost 3 bases; unmatched junction nucleotides: 11. Germline CDR1 reads MNHEY; CDR2 reads SVGAGI. This CDR3 has 15 amino acids.

This chain connects TRBV7-8 to TRBJ1-2, with TRBD1 identical over 10 bases. CDR1 and CDR2 from the germline V gene are SGHVS and FQNEAQ. The trim removed 1 base at V and 5 bases at J, leaving 7 bases unmatched. The CDR3 consists of 16 residues. CDR3 amino acids: CASSLGYGTGVYGYTF. The DNA of the CDR3 is TGTGCCAGCAGCTTAGGCTACGGGACAGGGGTTTATGGCTACACCTTC.

This clone was recorded only once. This chain uses TRBV7-2 with TRBJ2-4, with D maybe TRBD1 (5 bases). The CDR3 loop spans 16 amino acids. The germline V gene has CDR1 SGHTA and CDR2 FQGNSA. V dropped 0 bases and J dropped 1 base, with 10 bases sitting between them. The CDR3 spells CASSLAAGMAKNIQYF. The DNA for the CDR3 is TGTGCCAGCAGCTTAGCGGCAGGGATGGCCAAAAACATTCAGTACTTC.

This chain joins TRBV5-1 and TRBJ1-4, with TRBD1 matching over 7 bases. The CDR3 is 16 residues long. Trimming cost V 2 bases and J 5 bases; bases outside gene matches: 9. The germline gives CDR1 SGHRS, CDR2 YFSETQ. CDR3 nucleotides: TGCGCCAGCAGCTTCACGACCGGGACAGCCAATGAAAAACTGTTTTTT. Its protein product is CASSFTTGTANEKLFF.

The chain recombines TRBV18 with TRBJ1-6; no clear D. Germline loops: CDR1 KGHSH, CDR2 LQKENI. CDR3 length: 16 amino acids. V was clipped by 8 bases and J by 7 bases, with 21 bases between them. The CDR3 sequence: CASTLGTPGKNSPLHF. Written as DNA, the CDR3 is TGTGCCAGCACCCTCGGCACCCCGGGGAAGAATTCACCCCTCCACTTT.

This chain uses TRBV27 with TRBJ2-7; 9 nucleotides line up with TRBD1. The ends lost 6 bases at V and 5 bases at J; junction bases unmatched: 17. Germline assignment: CDR1 MNHEY and CDR2 SMNVEV (reference sequence). CDR3 size: 17 residues. For the CDR3, the DNA is TGTGCCAGCAGCCCCGACAGGGGGGGAGTGGTGTTGGACGAGCAGTACTTC. This translates into CASSPDRGGVVLDEQYF.

V usage is TRBV7-7 and J usage is TRBJ2-2; D might be TRBD2 (7 bases). Germline loops: CDR1 SSHAT, CDR2 FNYEAQ (reference sequence). The CDR3 has 15 amino acids. Trimming shortened V by 5 bases and J by 6 bases, and 16 bases separated the two germline ends. The CDR3 loop is CASSPGAGVAGELFF. The DNA for the CDR3 is TGTGCCAGCAGCCCAGGGGCGGGAGTGGCCGGGGAGCTGTTTTTT.

This chain uses TRBV4-1 with TRBJ2-5; 10 nucleotides align to TRBD2. Germline loops: CDR1 MGHRA, CDR2 YSYEKL. V was clipped by 0 bases and J by 4 bases; unmatched bases: 5. The CDR3 has 16 amino acids. CDR3 coding DNA: TGCGCCAGCAGCCAAGATGGGACTAGCGATGGAGAGACCCAGTACTTC. This gives the protein CASSQDGTSDGETQYF.

CDR3 loop: CASSPGVSNQPQHF. DNA for the CDR3: TGTGCCAGCTCACCGGGAGTTAGCAATCAGCCCCAGCATTTT. The J gene is TRBJ1-5, the V gene TRBV18; no clear D gene. The CDR3 is made up of 14 amino acids. Germline CDR1 KGHSH, CDR2 LQKENI. V dropped 3 bases and J dropped 0 bases, with 6 bases sitting between them.

The chain carries TRBV9 and TRBJ2-1; 12 nucleotides line up with TRBD2. V lost 0 bases, J lost 7 bases, and 8 bases stayed unmatched. The CDR3 runs 17 residues. Germline V CDR1 and CDR2: SGDLS, YYNGEE. Here the CDR3 DNA reads TGTGCCAGCAGCGTAGGTCCAACTAGCGGGGGGTCTAATGAGCAGTTCTTC. Translated: CASSVGPTSGGSNEQFF.

This chain uses TRBV4-1 with TRBJ1-2; 7 bases align to TRBD1. CDR1 and CDR2 (germline): MGHRA, YSYEKL. This CDR3 has 16 amino acids. Trimming took 5 bases from V and 1 from J; bases not matched to a gene: 10. The DNA of the CDR3 is TGCGCCAGCAGCAGACTCGGACAGGAACTTAACTATGGCTACACCTTC. Protein sequence: CASSRLGQELNYGYTF.

The rearrangement joins TRBV7-8 to TRBJ2-3; D is perhaps TRBD2 (6 bases). Germline loops: CDR1 SGHVS, CDR2 FQNEAQ. The CDR3 runs 15 residues. V gave up 4 bases and J gave up 4 bases, with 15 bases separating them. Here the CDR3 DNA reads TGTGCCAGCAGCTCGCGACTAGATCGGGCAGATACGCAGTATTTT. Protein sequence: CASSSRLDRADTQYF.

V gene TRBV24-1 combines with J gene TRBJ2-1; 10 bases match TRBD2. From germline, CDR1 is KGHDR and CDR2 SFDVKD. The V and J ends lost 7 bases and 7 bases, in that order; junction bases with no gene match: 9. There are 15 residues in the CDR3. Written as DNA, the CDR3 is TGTGCCACCAGCTTACTAGCGGGATCTTTGAATGAGCAGTTCTTC. It codes for CATSLLAGSLNEQFF.

The chain joins TRBV3-1 (or the pseudogene TRBV3-2) to TRBJ1-1; 11 nucleotides align to TRBD1. J gave up 6 bases and V 5 bases, and 11 bases lay outside the gene matches. Per germline, CDR1 LGHDT and CDR2 YNNKEL (reference sequence). The CDR3 is 16 amino acids. In DNA form, the CDR3 reads TGTGCCAGCAGCGACTCTAGTAGGACAGGGGGCCCTGAAGCTTTCTTT. It codes for CASSDSSRTGGPEAFF.

The gene calls are TRBV7-2 and TRBJ2-7; 8 nucleotides agree with TRBD1. Germline V gene data show CDR1 as SGHTA and CDR2 as FQGNSA. V trimming: 6 bases; J trimming: 3 bases; junction bases outside the gene matches: 7. The CDR3 sequence is 14 residues long. CDR3 protein: CASSTTGTGYEQYF. Written as DNA, the CDR3 is TGTGCCAGCAGTACAACCGGGACAGGCTACGAGCAGTACTTC.

This chain uses TRBV11-2 with TRBJ1-3; D is ambiguous. The V and J ends lost 0 bases and 8 bases respectively, with 23 bases between them. The CDR3 is 18 amino acids. Looked up from germline, CDR1 is SGHAT and CDR2 is FQNNGV. CDR3 in amino acids: CASSLDVLWLEPEDTIYF. CDR3 nucleotides: TGTGCCAGCAGCTTAGACGTGTTATGGCTGGAACCTGAGGACACCATATATTTT.

V usage is TRBV5-1 and J usage is TRBJ1-3; 8 bases match TRBD1. V gave up 4 bases and J gave up 5 bases; unmatched junction bases: 11. CDR3 length: 16 residues. CDR1 is SGHRS and CDR2 is YFSETQ in the germline V gene. CDR3 loop: CASSDPRGQGRNTIYF. CDR3 nucleotides: TGCGCCAGCAGCGATCCTCGAGGACAGGGAAGAAACACCATATATTTT.

The J gene is TRBJ1-5, the V gene TRBV19; D gene unclear. The CDR3 is 14 amino acids. Trimming stripped 8 bases from V and 3 bases from J, with 14 bases between. CDR1 and CDR2 (germline): LNHDA, SQIVND (reference sequence). The DNA for the CDR3 is TGTGCCAGTCACCGAACAGAATCCAATCAGCCCCAGCATTTT. Protein: CASHRTESNQPQHF.

This chain connects TRBV6-5 to TRBJ1-6; 10 bases align to TRBD1. The germline CDR1 and CDR2 sequences are MNHEY and SVGAGI. The CDR3 contains 15 residues. After removal of 6 bases from V and 7 bases from J, the junction contained 6 bases not matched to a gene. This CDR3 reads CASRTGTGDNSPLHF. The CDR3 nucleotides are TGTGCCAGCAGGACCGGGACAGGGGACAATTCACCCCTCCACTTT.

In DNA, the CDR3 is TGTGCCAGCAGCCAACTCTCGGCGGGGCCGGGGACCGGGGAGCTGTTTTTT. Translating gives CASSQLSAGPGTGELFF. The chain joins TRBV7-3 to TRBJ2-2, with D tentatively TRBD2 (6 bases). The germline CDR1 and CDR2 sequences are SGHTA and FQGTGA. V was cut by 5 bases and J by 5 bases, with 21 bases left in between. This CDR3 is built from 17 residues.

The chain couples TRBV28 to TRBJ1-1; D is perhaps TRBD1 (5 bases). This CDR3 is built from 12 residues. Germline V gene sequence: CDR1 MDHEN, CDR2 SYDVKM. Trimming took off 8 bases at V and 0 bases at J, with 7 bases between the two ends. The CDR3 nucleotides are TGTGCCAGCGGGGGGATGAACACTGAAGCTTTCTTT. Translating it yields CASGGMNTEAFF. The whole variable domain, remainder taken from reference TRBV28 and TRBJ1-1, is DVKVTQSSRYLVKRTGEKVFLECVQDMDHENMFWYRQDPGLGLRLIYFSYDVKMKEKGDIPEGYSVSREKKERFSLILESASTNQTSMYLCASGGMNTEAFFGQGTRLTVV.